A single sample is the source of the 31 T cell receptor beta chains below, sequenced in a study of cytomegalovirus exposure and HLA in healthy donors. The primer mix had 60 Vbeta and 13 Jbeta primers. Repertoires were generated with immunoSEQ multiplex PCR, while TCRdb's copy carries only in-frame clones and drops some. The sample shows 150,000 to 200,000 clones, around nine tenths of them seen only once. Sample: PBMCs. All receptors come from a young woman in good health and CMV-seronegative.

The chain combines TRBV29-1 with TRBJ2-2, with D possibly being TRBD2 (5 bases). This CDR3 has 14 amino acids. Germline lookup yields CDR1 SQVTM and CDR2 ANQGSEA. Between the trimmed V and J ends, which lost 7 bases and 4 bases, there was a span of 16 bases. The CDR3 protein is CSARELTATGELFF. The CDR3 DNA reads TGCAGCGCCCGGGAACTTACTGCCACCGGGGAGCTGTTTTTT.

This clone showed up just once. The chain couples TRBV19 to TRBJ2-1; D may be TRBD1 (6 bases). This CDR3 contains 15 residues. Trimming cost V 5 bases and J 5 bases, with 16 bases left between them. Germline CDR1 LNHDA, CDR2 SQIVND (reference sequence). The CDR3 protein is CASSLTGFTDNEQFF. DNA for the CDR3: TGTGCCAGTAGTTTGACAGGTTTTACGGACAATGAGCAGTTCTTC.

V is TRBV4-1 and J is TRBJ1-6; a possible D gene is TRBD1 (5 bases). Germline-derived CDR1 and CDR2 are MGHRA and YSYEKL. CDR3 size: 15 residues. V gave up 0 bases and J gave up 2 bases, with 5 bases separating them. The CDR3 sequence is CASSQEGAYNSPLHF. In nucleotides, the CDR3 is TGCGCCAGCAGCCAAGAAGGGGCCTATAATTCACCCCTCCACTTT.

This clone was counted a few times. The chain employs TRBV19 and TRBJ1-5, with D uncertain. Deletions cut 5 bases from V and 0 bases from J, with 11 bases between. CDR1 LNHDA and CDR2 SQIVND come from the germline V gene (reference sequence). The CDR3 is 15 amino acids. As DNA, the CDR3 is TGTGCCAGTAGTCCTCGGGAGAATAGCAATCAGCCCCAGCATTTT. Residues: CASSPRENSNQPQHF.

The chain couples TRBV7-9 to TRBJ1-3, with TRBD1 identical over 9 bases. The J segment lost 3 bases and the V segment lost 4 bases, leaving 10 bases of the junction unmatched. Per the germline V gene, CDR1 is SEHNR and CDR2 is FQNEAQ (reference sequence). The CDR3 spans 17 residues. CDR3 sequence reads: CASSSTTGGAFGNTIYF. The CDR3, as DNA: TGTGCCAGCAGCTCGACTACAGGGGGCGCGTTTGGAAACACCATATATTTT.

The gene calls are TRBV25-1 and TRBJ1-1; 9 nucleotides line up with TRBD1. This CDR3 contains 13 residues. The ends lost 4 bases at V and 4 bases at J; junction bases unmatched: 1. Germline CDR1 MGHDK, CDR2 SYGVNS. CDR3 sequence reads: CASSVDRGTEAFF. Here the CDR3 DNA reads TGTGCCAGCAGTGTGGACAGGGGCACTGAAGCTTTCTTT.

This sequence joins TRBV6-6 and TRBJ1-3; a possible D gene is TRBD1 (6 bases). The CDR3 has 14 residues. Germline V CDR1 and CDR2: MNHNY, SVGAGI (reference sequence). Trimming took 7 bases from V and 2 from J, leaving 12 bases between them. The CDR3 here is CASNGDIAGNTIYF. The CDR3 DNA is TGTGCCAGCAATGGGGACATAGCTGGAAACACCATATATTTT.

J is TRBJ1-2 and V is TRBV9; the match to TRBD1 covers 8 bases. Germline CDR1 SGDLS, CDR2 YYNGEE. Trimming removed 0 bases from V and 7 bases from J; junction bases left unmatched: 8. This CDR3 is built from 15 residues. CDR3 sequence: CASSVDVRTGLGYTF. The CDR3 nucleotides read TGTGCCAGCAGCGTAGACGTGAGGACAGGGCTTGGCTACACCTTC.

V usage is TRBV9 and J usage is TRBJ1-1, with 8 nucleotides matching TRBD1. Germline loops: CDR1 SGDLS, CDR2 YYNGEE. Trimming removed 0 bases from V and 5 bases from J; junction bases left unmatched: 9. The CDR3 extends over 16 amino acids. CDR3 nucleotide sequence: TGTGCCAGCAGCGTAGATCAGGGGGCAAGATGGACTGAAGCTTTCTTT. Translation: CASSVDQGARWTEAFF.

The gene calls are TRBV2 and TRBJ1-2; TRBD1 matches at 7 bases. The junction had 3 bases not matched to a gene; V was cut back by 2 bases and J by 6 bases. CDR1 SNHLY and CDR2 FYNNEI come from the germline V gene. CDR3 length: 13 residues. The CDR3 here is CASSENRGDGYTF. The CDR3 DNA reads TGTGCCAGCAGTGAAAACAGGGGCGATGGCTACACCTTC.

This sequence joins TRBV6-5 and TRBJ1-2; no clear D. Germline V gene lookup returns CDR1 MNHEY and CDR2 SVGAGI. This CDR3 contains 13 residues. Trimming removed 3 bases at V and 3 bases at J, with 8 bases between. CDR3 sequence reads: CASSYFQDYGYTF. CDR3 bases: TGTGCCAGCAGTTATTTCCAGGACTATGGCTACACCTTC.

J is TRBJ2-7 and V is TRBV7-9; tentatively, D is TRBD2 (5 bases). The CDR3 spans 14 residues. The germline gives CDR1 SEHNR, CDR2 FQNEAQ (reference sequence). V lost 2 bases and J 5 bases, leaving 13 bases between the germline ends. CDR3 sequence: CASSLSGDAHEQYF. DNA for the CDR3: TGTGCCAGCAGCTTATCCGGGGATGCACACGAGCAGTACTTC.

V usage is TRBV5-1 and J usage is TRBJ2-5; D perhaps matches TRBD2 (6 bases). The V end lost 0 bases, the J end lost 1 base, and 16 bases lay between the germline ends. Per the germline V gene, CDR1 is SGHRS and CDR2 is YFSETQ. The CDR3 consists of 17 residues. This CDR3 reads CASSLEWRGATQETQYF. The CDR3 nucleotides are TGCGCCAGCAGCTTGGAATGGCGCGGGGCGACCCAAGAGACCCAGTACTTC.

V usage is TRBV5-1 and J usage is TRBJ2-7; 7 bases are a match to TRBD2. CDR1 is SGHRS and CDR2 is YFSETQ in the germline V gene. The ends lost 3 bases at V and 2 bases at J; junction bases unmatched: 8. The CDR3 extends over 15 amino acids. CDR3 bases: TGCGCCAGCAGCTCGGGACTACCCCTGACCTACGAGCAGTACTTC. Translation gives CASSSGLPLTYEQYF.

The V and J genes are TRBV15 and TRBJ2-5; 8 bases match TRBD1. Trimming took 5 bases from V and 1 from J; bases not matched to a gene: 3. CDR1 LNHNV and CDR2 YYDKDF come from the germline V gene (reference sequence). The CDR3 runs 14 residues. The CDR3 here is CATSADRGQETQYF. The CDR3 nucleotides read TGTGCCACCAGCGCCGACAGGGGCCAAGAGACCCAGTACTTC.

The rearrangement uses TRBV18 and TRBJ1-1; unclear D gene. Trimming removed 1 base at V and 4 bases at J, with 10 bases between. Germline V lookup: CDR1 KGHSH, CDR2 LQKENI. The CDR3 consists of 14 residues. This chain's CDR3 is CASSPRSGSTEAFF. CDR3 sequence (DNA): TGTGCCAGCTCACCACGGTCGGGAAGCACTGAAGCTTTCTTT.

V is TRBV11-2 and J is TRBJ2-7; a possible D gene is TRBD1 (7 bases). Trimming left V 5 bases short and J 6 bases short, with 17 bases between. This CDR3 has 14 residues. Germline V lookup: CDR1 SGHAT, CDR2 FQNNGV. CDR3 region: CASSEVNRGGEQYF. In DNA form, the CDR3 reads TGTGCCAGCAGCGAAGTAAACAGGGGAGGCGAGCAGTACTTC.

This chain connects TRBV6-1 to TRBJ2-2, with a tentative D call TRBD2 (5 bases). There are 15 residues in the CDR3. V lost 6 bases and J lost 3, with 14 bases in between. Germline CDR1 is MNHNS and CDR2 is SASEGT. The CDR3 reads CASRSGGADTGELFF. The CDR3 region has the DNA TGTGCCAGCAGGTCCGGAGGCGCGGACACCGGGGAGCTGTTTTTT.

The chain recombines TRBV6-1 with TRBJ1-1; perhaps TRBD1 as D (6 bases). CDR1 MNHNS and CDR2 SASEGT come from the germline V gene. The ends were cut back, 6 bases at V and 6 bases at J, with 11 bases in the middle. CDR3 size: 12 residues. The DNA of the CDR3 is TGTGCCAGCAGCACAGGGTGGTCTGAAGCTTTCTTT. This codes for CASSTGWSEAFF.

V usage is TRBV6-5 and J usage is TRBJ2-6; D perhaps matches TRBD1 (5 bases). CDR1 MNHEY and CDR2 SVGAGI come from the germline V gene. V lost 6 bases to trimming and J lost 1 base, with 10 bases between them. The CDR3 consists of 15 residues. Here the CDR3 reads CASRGESSGANVLTF. CDR3 coding DNA: TGTGCCAGCAGAGGGGAAAGTTCTGGGGCCAACGTCCTGACTTTC.

This sequence joins TRBV2 and TRBJ2-6, with D tentatively TRBD2 (7 bases). Trimming pared 11 bases from V and 3 bases from J, leaving 17 bases between. The CDR3 loop spans 15 amino acids. Germline CDR1 reads SNHLY; CDR2 reads FYNNEI. The DNA for the CDR3 is TGTGCCGACTGGGGGGGGCGGGGTGGGGCCAACGTCCTGACTTTC. Translation gives CADWGGRGGANVLTF.

The V gene is TRBV28, the J gene TRBJ1-2, with no clear D. Deletions cut 10 bases from V and 3 bases from J, with 15 bases between. The CDR3 sequence is 13 residues long. Germline CDR1 and CDR2: MDHEN and SYDVKM. The CDR3 is CATSSGRDYGYTF. DNA of the CDR3: TGTGCCACCTCATCGGGGAGGGACTATGGCTACACCTTC.

The J gene is TRBJ2-7, the V gene TRBV5-4; 7 bases map to TRBD1. CDR1 is SGHNT and CDR2 is YYREEE in the germline V gene (reference sequence). Germline trimming cut 4 bases from V and 3 bases from J; bases unmatched to any gene: 13. This CDR3 region has 16 residues. CDR3 in amino acids: CASSPRQGALNYEQYF. The CDR3, as DNA: TGTGCCAGCAGCCCCAGACAGGGTGCTTTAAACTACGAGCAGTACTTC.

This chain connects TRBV5-4 to TRBJ1-1, with unresolved D. This CDR3 spans 15 amino acids. Trimming removed 4 bases at V and 6 bases at J, with 19 bases between. Germline V lookup: CDR1 SGHNT, CDR2 YYREEE (reference sequence). CDR3 DNA sequence: TGTGCCAGCAGCACACCGGGTCCCTCGCATGCTGAAGCTTTCTTT. Translation gives CASSTPGPSHAEAFF.

The rearrangement uses TRBV19 and TRBJ2-5; TRBD2 aligns across 9 bases. V lost 3 bases, J lost 5 bases, and 1 base stayed unmatched. The CDR3 contains 13 residues. Germline V gene lookup returns CDR1 LNHDA and CDR2 SQIVND (reference sequence). CDR3 in amino acids: CASSMREGETQYF. DNA for the CDR3: TGTGCCAGTAGTATGCGGGAGGGGGAGACCCAGTACTTC.

Comment on this clone: Other DNA sequences within the sample encode an identical CDR3. The chain has TRBV28 and TRBJ2-7; D is uncertain. Germline V gene data show CDR1 as MDHEN and CDR2 as SYDVKM. This CDR3 has 10 residues. V lost 10 bases and J lost 9, with 13 bases in between. The CDR3 bases are TGTGCCACCATTCAGAAGTGGCAGTACTTC. It encodes CATIQKWQYF.

Here the CDR3 reads CASSVRGTATGGYTF. As DNA, the CDR3 is TGTGCCAGCAGCGTACGTGGGACAGCTACGGGGGGCTACACCTTC. The chain couples TRBV9 to TRBJ1-2, with 7 bases fitting TRBD1. The CDR3 consists of 15 residues. The V gene end was trimmed by 1 base and the J gene end by 8 bases; junction bases not matched to a gene: 11. Per the germline V gene, CDR1 is SGDLS and CDR2 is YYNGEE.

The chain couples TRBV6-1 to TRBJ2-2; TRBD2 is a possible D gene (7 bases). Trimming took 7 bases from V and 6 from J, leaving 18 bases between them. The CDR3 extends over 15 amino acids. Germline V gene lookup returns CDR1 MNHNS and CDR2 SASEGT. CDR3 region: CASMGGAKKAGELFF. For the CDR3, the DNA is TGTGCCAGCATGGGGGGGGCCAAGAAGGCCGGGGAGCTGTTTTTT.

The J gene is TRBJ2-1, the V gene TRBV5-1, with TRBD2 matching 11 bases. Trimming cost V 2 bases and J 8 bases; bases outside gene matches: 9. Germline CDR1 reads SGHRS; CDR2 reads YFSETQ. The CDR3 has 16 amino acids. DNA of the CDR3: TGCGCCAGCAGCTTACTAACTAGCGGGAGTAGGGATGAGCAGTTCTTC. Encoded protein: CASSLLTSGSRDEQFF. Combining the CDR3 with reference TRBV5-1 and TRBJ2-1 gives the whole variable domain KAGVTQTPRYLIKTRGQQVTLSCSPISGHRSVSWYQQTPGQGLQFLFEYFSETQRNKGNFPGRFSGRQFSNSRSEMNVSTLELGDSALYLCASSLLTSGSRDEQFFGPGTRLTVL.

The V gene is TRBV2, the J gene TRBJ1-2; TRBD1 is a possible D gene (6 bases). Trimming shortened V by 0 bases and J by 5 bases, and 7 bases separated the two germline ends. CDR3 length: 13 amino acids. Germline V gene sequence: CDR1 SNHLY, CDR2 FYNNEI. DNA of the CDR3: TGTGCCAGCAGTGAAGCAGGGGGATATGGCTACACCTTC. Translating it yields CASSEAGGYGYTF.

This clone was picked up a small number of times. The V and J genes are TRBV25-1 and TRBJ1-1, with D possibly matching TRBD1 (6 bases). The CDR3 runs 14 residues. Germline lookup yields CDR1 MGHDK and CDR2 SYGVNS. V lost 4 bases and J 4 bases, leaving 13 bases between the germline ends. CDR3 sequence: CASSGRTESTEAFF. Here the CDR3 DNA reads TGTGCCAGCAGTGGAAGGACAGAAAGCACTGAAGCTTTCTTT.